Below, one TCR beta chain is given with its context. Its target is unknown. Assay: immunoSEQ multiplex PCR; the TCRdb copy retains only in-frame clones and omits some. This table has 60,000 or so clones, 81% appearing once. These data are taken from a study of T cells in localized non-small cell lung cancer. The CDR3 is 14 amino acids. CDR1 and CDR2 from the germline V gene are LNHDA and SQIVND (reference sequence). V lost 3 bases to trimming and J lost 1 base, with 9 bases between them. General study points: Appearance in adjacent lung was seen for a median 57 of the top 100 tumor clones. Tumor showed lower T cell clonality than uninvolved adjacent lung, where it was highest. Longer overall survival was seen with higher T cell density measured in blood. Sequencing covered just one tumor region, so heterogeneity cannot be ruled out.

Material: PBMCs, obtained before any cancer treatment. The chain has TRBV19 and TRBJ2-5, with a tentative D call TRBD2 (5 bases). The TCR comes from a man aged 40 to 75 with stage II lung adenocarcinoma. The CDR3 DNA is TGTGCCAGTAGTATGCTAGCTACCCAAGAGACCCAGTACTTC. This sequence encodes CASSMLATQETQYF. The entire variable domain, with the rest obtained from reference TRBV19 and TRBJ2-5, is as follows: DGGITQSPKYLFRKEGQNVTLSCEQNLNHDAMYWYRQDPGQGLRLIYYSQIVNDFQKGDIAEGYSVSREKKESFPLTVTSAQKNPTAFYLCASSMLATQETQYFGPGTRLLVL.